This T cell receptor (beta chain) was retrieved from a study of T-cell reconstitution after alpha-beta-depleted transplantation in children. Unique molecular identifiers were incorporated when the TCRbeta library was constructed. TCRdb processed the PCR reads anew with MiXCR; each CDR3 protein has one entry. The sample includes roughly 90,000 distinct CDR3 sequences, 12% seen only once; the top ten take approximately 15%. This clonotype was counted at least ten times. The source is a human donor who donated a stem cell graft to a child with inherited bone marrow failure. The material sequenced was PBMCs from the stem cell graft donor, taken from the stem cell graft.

The CDR3 sequence: CAISESDGISYTF. CDR3 bases: TGTGCCATCAGTGAGTCTGACGGAATTAGCTACACCTTC. The chain is built from TRBV10-3 and TRBJ1-2; D is undetermined. CDR1 is ENHRY, CDR2 SYGVKD, per germline. V lost 0 bases, J lost 9 bases, and 11 bases lay in between. The CDR3 runs 13 residues.